This TCR beta chain was profiled in a study of cytomegalovirus exposure and HLA in healthy donors. The study's findings and limits: Whilst most TCR sequences proved rare, a subset of public TCRs occurred across many donors.

PCR employed 60 Vbeta and 13 Jbeta primers. Profiling relied on immunoSEQ multiplex PCR, and the TCRdb table lists in-frame clones only, not all of them. The repertoire holds some 150,000 clones, with about 82% as singletons. This CDR3 has 14 amino acids. The V and J ends lost 5 bases and 6 bases, in that order; junction bases with no gene match: 8. Germline CDR1 SEHNR, CDR2 FQNEAQ (reference sequence). Turning to this clone: Its antigen remains unidentified.

This TCR came from a female donor in good health and CMV-seropositive. The chain is built from TRBV7-9 and TRBJ1-2; 8 positions match TRBD1. The specimen sequenced was PBMCs. CDR3 sequence reads: CASSPGQGGNGYTF. The CDR3 DNA is TGTGCCAGCAGCCCAGGACAGGGAGGAAATGGCTACACCTTC.